The 19 T cell receptor beta chains given below trace back to one sample, sequenced in a study of vaccination and CD4 T cells after COVID-19. Treatment of the sample: roughly 10-day PBMC culture with coronavirus spike peptide pools or control peptides (ViraFEST assay). With the Oncomine TCR Beta short-read assay, DNA from cultured CD4+ T cells was sequenced. TCRdb analysed the PCR reads with MiXCR anew, one entry per CDR3 protein. The sample has some 15,000 distinct CDR3 sequences; roughly a quarter are singletons. These receptors lack a known antigen. The source material was CD4+ T cells from blood, cultured in vitro, sampled after SARS-CoV-2 vaccination. Receptor source: a human donor who had recovered from COVID-19.

This clonotype has more than one count but fewer than ten. This chain connects TRBV28 to TRBJ2-3; D unclear. This CDR3 has 15 residues. Trimming removed 4 bases at V and 0 bases at J, with 11 bases between. The V gene's germline CDR1 is MDHEN and CDR2 SYDVKM. As DNA, the CDR3 is TGTGCCAGCAGTTCCCCTAGTCCTAGCACAGATACGCAGTATTTT. It codes for CASSSPSPSTDTQYF.

CDR3 sequence reads: CASITLRGGANVLTF. CDR3 nucleotides: TGTGCCAGCATTACTCTAAGGGGGGGGGCCAACGTCCTGACTTTC. The V and J genes are TRBV12-3 or TRBV12-4 and TRBJ2-6, with D tentatively TRBD1 (6 bases). The germline V and J ends were trimmed by 7 bases and 4 bases, with 14 bases remaining between them. The CDR3 covers 15 residues.

This sequence joins TRBV20-1 and TRBJ2-7, with D hard to call. Trimming removed 6 bases from V and 3 bases from J, with 12 bases in between. CDR3 length equals 12 residues. From germline, CDR1 is DFQATT and CDR2 SNEGSKA (reference sequence). The CDR3 is CSAALLGYEQYF. The CDR3 DNA is TGCAGTGCCGCGCTTCTTGGCTACGAGCAGTACTTC.

This clonotype has only a few counts. The CDR3 spells CASSPTENQPQHF. The CDR3 nucleotides read TGTGCCAGCTCACCGACAGAGAATCAGCCCCAGCATTTT. The rearrangement links TRBV18 to TRBJ1-5; D perhaps matches TRBD1 (5 bases). Trimming shortened V by 3 bases and J by 4 bases, and 7 bases separated the two germline ends. CDR1 KGHSH and CDR2 LQKENI come from the germline V gene. This CDR3 contains 13 residues.

This clonotype is termed medium-sized (0.01 to 0.1%). This chain links TRBV6-5 with TRBJ1-5; 7 bases align to TRBD1. This CDR3 is 16 amino acids long. The V and J ends lost 0 bases and 0 bases, in that order; junction bases with no gene match: 2. CDR1 is MNHEY, CDR2 SVGAGI, per germline. Here the CDR3 DNA reads TGTGCCAGCAGTTACTCAGGGACAGATAGCAATCAGCCCCAGCATTTT. Translating gives CASSYSGTDSNQPQHF.

The chain combines TRBV14 with TRBJ2-7, with D tentatively TRBD1 (6 bases). The CDR3 loop spans 15 amino acids. V lost 5 bases and J 6 bases, leaving 20 bases between the germline ends. CDR1 is SGHDN and CDR2 is FVKESK in the germline V gene. The CDR3 loop reads CASSFSGQGVREQYF. The CDR3 nucleotides read TGTGCCAGCAGCTTCTCGGGACAAGGTGTTCGCGAGCAGTACTTC.

On this clonotype itself: One base away lies a much larger clone, so this may be a sequencing read error. The chain couples TRBV21-1 to TRBJ1-2; the DNA was not used to check the table's D call, TRBD1. TRBV21-1 is recorded as a pseudogene. This CDR3 contains 12 residues. CDR3 sequence reads: CASTGALDGYTF. The DNA for the CDR3 is TGTGCCAGCACCGGGGCTCTGGATGGCTACACCTTC.

This clonotype was observed a handful of times. CDR3 sequence reads: CASSAGQGYSPLHF. The CDR3 bases are TGCGCCAGCAGCGCGGGACAGGGATACTCACCCCTCCACTTT. The chain joins TRBV5-1 to TRBJ1-6; 9 nucleotides match TRBD1. Germline V gives CDR1 SGHRS, CDR2 YFSETQ. The CDR3 has 14 amino acids. V shed 4 bases and J 10 bases; nucleotides not matched to a gene: 6.

V and J are TRBV6-1 and TRBJ2-5, with TRBD1 matching 9 bases. Germline CDR1 MNHNS, CDR2 SASEGT. The CDR3 totals 15 residues. Trimming at V came to 6 bases and at J to 5 bases, leaving 10 bases not matched to a gene. This CDR3 is CASRRNRGPGETQYF. The CDR3 coding sequence is TGTGCCAGCAGGCGTAACAGGGGGCCAGGGGAGACCCAGTACTTC.

The chain carries TRBV28 and TRBJ2-2; no clear D gene. The CDR3 is 16 residues long. V dropped 10 bases and J dropped 0 bases, with 18 bases sitting between them. Germline V CDR1 and CDR2: MDHEN, SYDVKM. Here the CDR3 reads CATQNPPPSNTGELFF. The CDR3 nucleotides read TGTGCCACCCAAAACCCGCCCCCCTCGAACACCGGGGAGCTGTTTTTT.

This clonotype was picked up a small number of times. The chain joins TRBV19 to TRBJ2-5; 7 positions agree with TRBD1. CDR1 LNHDA and CDR2 SQIVND come from the germline V gene (reference sequence). V was clipped by 5 bases and J by 7 bases; unmatched bases: 4. CDR3 length: 12 amino acids. DNA for the CDR3: TGTGCCAGTAGTGACAGGGTGGGGACCCAGTACTTC. Protein product: CASSDRVGTQYF.

This chain uses TRBV19 with TRBJ2-1, with 12 bases matching TRBD2. Germline V CDR1 and CDR2: LNHDA, SQIVND (reference sequence). V was clipped by 5 bases and J by 2 bases; unmatched bases: 4. This CDR3 comprises 16 residues. In DNA form, the CDR3 reads TGTGCCAGTAGTCGGACTAGCGGGAACCCCTACAATGAGCAGTTCTTC. As protein: CASSRTSGNPYNEQFF.

This clonotype was observed a handful of times. The rearrangement uses TRBV2 and TRBJ1-1; a possible D gene is TRBD1 (6 bases). The CDR3 runs to 16 residues. Trimming stripped 6 bases from V and 0 bases from J, with 17 bases between. Germline V CDR1 and CDR2: SNHLY, FYNNEI. The CDR3 spells CASSRARTGMNTEAFF. Written as DNA, the CDR3 is TGTGCCAGCAGCCGCGCGAGAACAGGGATGAACACTGAAGCTTTCTTT.

The chain uses TRBV28 and TRBJ2-3; D not certain. The ends were cut back, 3 bases at V and 1 base at J, with 11 bases in the middle. Germline assignment: CDR1 MDHEN and CDR2 SYDVKM. This CDR3 has 15 amino acids. CDR3 protein: CASSFGVFRTDTQYF. The CDR3, as DNA: TGTGCCAGCAGTTTTGGCGTATTCCGCACAGATACGCAGTATTTT. Full variable domain (remainder filled in from reference TRBV28 and TRBJ2-3): DVKVTQSSRYLVKRTGEKVFLECVQDMDHENMFWYRQDPGLGLRLIYFSYDVKMKEKGDIPEGYSVSREKKERFSLILESASTNQTSMYLCASSFGVFRTDTQYFGPGTRLTVL.

This clonotype was picked up a small number of times. The V gene is TRBV19, the J gene TRBJ1-2; 10 nucleotides agree with TRBD1. The CDR3 is 13 residues long. Trimming at V came to 8 bases and at J to 7 bases, leaving 7 bases not matched to a gene. From germline, CDR1 is LNHDA and CDR2 SQIVND (reference sequence). The CDR3 loop reads CASSVTGGSGYTF. The CDR3 DNA reads TGTGCCAGTTCGGTGACAGGGGGCTCTGGCTACACCTTC. The variable domain in full, completed from reference TRBV19 and TRBJ1-2, reads DGGITQSPKYLFRKEGQNVTLSCEQNLNHDAMYWYRQDPGQGLRLIYYSQIVNDFQKGDIAEGYSVSREKKESFPLTVTSAQKNPTAFYLCASSVTGGSGYTFGSGTRLTVV.

This clonotype showed up just a few times. V is TRBV24-1 and J is TRBJ2-1, with 9 bases aligning to TRBD2. The V and J ends lost 1 base and 9 bases, in that order; junction bases with no gene match: 6. There are 15 residues in the CDR3. Germline loops: CDR1 KGHDR, CDR2 SFDVKD. The CDR3 DNA sequence: TGTGCCACCAGTGATTTTCTAAGCGGGAGGCGTGAGCAGTTCTTC. Translation: CATSDFLSGRREQFF.

V usage is TRBV7-9 and J usage is TRBJ1-2; D not certain. Germline values: CDR1 SEHNR, CDR2 FQNEAQ (reference sequence). V shed 5 bases and J shed 1 base, with 8 bases lying between them. CDR3 length: 13 residues. The CDR3 loop reads CASSQQLNYGYTF. The CDR3 region has the DNA TGTGCCAGCAGCCAACAGCTTAACTATGGCTACACCTTC.

The chain carries TRBV28 and TRBJ2-2; no clear D gene. V dropped 8 bases and J dropped 7 bases, with 17 bases sitting between them. CDR1 and CDR2 from the germline V gene are MDHEN and SYDVKM. The CDR3 runs to 14 residues. The CDR3 protein is CASRPSAPGGELFF. In nucleotides, the CDR3 is TGTGCCAGCCGACCTTCGGCCCCCGGCGGGGAGCTGTTTTTT. Drawing the rest from reference TRBV28 and TRBJ2-2, the complete variable domain is DVKVTQSSRYLVKRTGEKVFLECVQDMDHENMFWYRQDPGLGLRLIYFSYDVKMKEKGDIPEGYSVSREKKERFSLILESASTNQTSMYLCASRPSAPGGELFFGEGSRLTVL.

This clonotype has a handful of counts. The chain has TRBV7-3 and TRBJ1-2; possible D gene TRBD1, 6 bases. Germline CDR1 is SGHTA and CDR2 is FQGTGA. There are 13 residues in the CDR3. Trimming took 5 bases from V and 4 from J, leaving 11 bases between them. The CDR3 is CASSKGGLYGYTF. CDR3 sequence (DNA): TGTGCCAGCAGCAAGGGGGGCCTCTATGGCTACACCTTC.